The 5 T cell receptor beta chains below all came from one sample that was sequenced in a study of shared clonotypes between healthy human individuals. Repertoires were generated with immunoSEQ multiplex PCR, while TCRdb's copy carries only in-frame clones and drops some. The table records about 2.2 million clones, more than 85% of them present only once. The naive CD8 population came from CD45RO-negative cells selected for CCR7, without terminally differentiated effector memory CD45RA+ cells. Sequenced sample: naive CD8+ T cells from PBMCs. The receptors shown here come from a man in his late teens or twenties in good health. Some clones in this sample may be carry-over from other donors' samples.

The genes are TRBV15 and TRBJ1-2, with 7 bases lining up with TRBD1. Germline V lookup: CDR1 LNHNV, CDR2 YYDKDF (reference sequence). Unmatched junction bases numbered 9, after V lost 1 base and J lost 7 bases. The CDR3 is made up of 15 amino acids. The CDR3 coding sequence is TGTGCCACCAGCAGAGCCGGGACAGAAGAGGTTGGCTACACCTTC. Translation: CATSRAGTEEVGYTF.

This chain connects TRBV7-2 to TRBJ1-2, with 7 bases fitting TRBD1. The germline gives CDR1 SGHTA, CDR2 FQGNSA. Trimming removed 4 bases from V and 1 base from J; junction bases left unmatched: 6. The CDR3 runs to 15 residues. Written as DNA, the CDR3 is TGTGCCAGCAGCTCCACAGGGGTTTATAACTATGGCTACACCTTC. It yields the protein CASSSTGVYNYGYTF.

The V gene is TRBV27, the J gene TRBJ1-2; 8 nucleotides line up with TRBD1. Germline CDR1 and CDR2: MNHEY and SMNVEV (reference sequence). V lost 6 bases to trimming and J lost 7 bases; unmatched junction nucleotides: 13. The CDR3 covers 15 residues. The CDR3 coding sequence is TGTGCCAGCAGCCGGCCGGGAGCAGGGGGCTCTGGCTACACCTTC. Translated, it gives CASSRPGAGGSGYTF.

The V call is TRBV28, the J call TRBJ2-7, with 9 positions matching TRBD1. The germline CDR1 and CDR2 sequences are MDHEN and SYDVKM. The length of the CDR3 is 13 residues. The CDR3 bases are TGTCAATCCCGGACAGGGGTGGGGGGCGAGCAGTACTTC. Protein sequence: CQSRTGVGGEQYF. Looking up the rest from reference TRBV28 and TRBJ2-7 gives the full variable domain: DVKVTQSSRYLVKRTGEKVFLECVQDMDHENMFWYRQDPGLGLRLIYFSYDVKMKEKGDIPEGYSVSREKKERFSLILESASTNQTSMYLCQSRTGVGGEQYFGPGTRLTVT.

The chain is built from TRBV6-6 and TRBJ1-5; D remains ambiguous. The CDR3 loop spans 14 amino acids. V lost 8 bases and J 3 bases, leaving 14 bases between the germline ends. The germline V gene has CDR1 MNHNY and CDR2 SVGAGI (reference sequence). DNA for the CDR3: TGTGCCAGCGGGGAATCGGGCCCCAATCAGCCCCAGCATTTT. Translation: CASGESGPNQPQHF.